Listed below are T cell receptor beta chains from one sample, sequenced in a study of shared clonotypes between healthy human individuals. TCRdb keeps only in-frame clones here, not all; method: immunoSEQ multiplex PCR. The sample shows fewer than 600,000 clones, 60% to 80% of them seen only once. Sequencing was done on a sample of PBMCs. The receptor set was obtained from a woman aged 40 to 50 in good health. Some clones in this sample may be carry-over from other donors' samples. CDR3s include the opening cysteine and the closing phenylalanine or tryptophan. The order of the fields is V gene, J gene, D gene, clone size, CDR3 DNA, CDR3 protein. A D gene is named only where the DNA matches it firmly. Clone size is not always given. Where it is, it says once, few, many or a class for expanded clones.

>TRBV5-4|TRBJ2-4|TRBD1|-
TGTGCCAGCAGCACCGGACAGGGGGCGCCCAAAAACATTCAGTACTTC
CASSTGQGAPKNIQYF
>TRBV9|TRBJ2-1|TRBD2|-
TGTGCCAGCAGCGTAGCTCCGGGGGGATACAATGAGCAGTTCTTC
CASSVAPGGYNEQFF
>TRBV5-4|TRBJ2-1|-|-
TGTGCCAGCAGCTTGAGACTAGTCGGAATTCGTGAGCAGTTCTTC
CASSLRLVGIREQFF
>TRBV18|TRBJ1-2|TRBD1|-
TGTGCCAGCTCCCTTTCCCCGACAGGGGTTAACTATGGCTACACCTTC
CASSLSPTGVNYGYTF
>TRBV19|TRBJ2-7|-|-
TGTGCCAGTAGTATAGGCGGCAGGGGCCACGAGCAGTACTTC
CASSIGGRGHEQYF
>TRBV29-1|TRBJ1-1|TRBD1|once
TGCAGCACGCGACAGGGGGGGGTGAACACTGAAGCTTTCTTT
CSTRQGGVNTEAFF
>TRBV7-2|TRBJ2-7|TRBD2|few
TGTGCCAGCAGCAATCCCGGGACTAGCGGGGGAGGGGGAATCCACGAGCAGTACTTC
CASSNPGTSGGGGIHEQYF
>TRBV5-1|TRBJ2-3|TRBD2|-
TGCGCCAGCAGCAATCGGACTAGCGGGAGGGGAGATACGCAGTATTTT
CASSNRTSGRGDTQYF
>TRBV9|TRBJ1-1|TRBD1|-
TGTGCCAGCAGCGTAGGATTAGGGACAGCGAACACTGAAGCTTTCTTT
CASSVGLGTANTEAFF
>TRBV28|TRBJ1-2|TRBD1|-
TGTGCCAGCAGCCCCCCGACAGGGGTATATGGCTACACCTTC
CASSPPTGVYGYTF
>TRBV4-2|TRBJ2-5|-|-
TGTGCCAGCAGCCAAGTATTTCCACCACGGGCAAAGGGGTGGGAGACCCAGTACTTC
CASSQVFPPRAKGWETQYF
>TRBV5-1|TRBJ2-3|-|-
TGCGCCAGCAGCCTGGAACCGGGACCCACAGATACGCAGTATTTT
CASSLEPGPTDTQYF
>TRBV4-1|TRBJ2-1|TRBD2|many
TGCGCCAGCAGCCACGGCTTGGGTGGCGGGAGGTCTGGGGATGAGCAGTTCTTC
CASSHGLGGGRSGDEQFF
>TRBV6-9|TRBJ1-5|TRBD1|-
TGTGCCAGCACCCTACAGGGGGCGCAGGATCAGCCCCAGCATTTT
CASTLQGAQDQPQHF
>TRBV18|TRBJ1-2|-|few
TGTGCCAGCTCACCAGGGAGTCGGCTCGAGGCCTATGGCTACACCTTC
CASSPGSRLEAYGYTF
>TRBV5-1|TRBJ2-7|-|once
TGCGCCAGCAGACCCGTCCCCACTAGCTCCTACGAGCAGTACTTC
CASRPVPTSSYEQYF
>TRBV4-2|TRBJ1-2|-|-
TGTGCCAGCAGCCAAGACGGGGCAGACGTCAACTATGGCTACACCTTC
CASSQDGADVNYGYTF
>TRBV6-6|TRBJ1-4|TRBD1|-
TGTGCCAGCAGGCCGACAGGGTCCTTGGCACAGAAACTGTTTTTT
CASRPTGSLAQKLFF
>TRBV28|TRBJ1-1|TRBD1|-
TGTGCCAGCGGACACCAGGGGGCGCGCACTGAAGCTTTCTTT
CASGHQGARTEAFF
>TRBV5-6|TRBJ2-1|TRBD2|once
TGTGCCAGCAGCCAGGGACTAGTAACCTACAATGAGCAGTTCTTC
CASSQGLVTYNEQFF
>TRBV7-2|TRBJ2-4|-|many
TGTGCCAGCAGTTGGGACACCATAGCCAAAAACATTCAGTACTTC
CASSWDTIAKNIQYF
>TRBV7-6|TRBJ2-2|TRBD1|-
TGTGCCAAAGGACAGGGGCGGTCCGGGGAGCTGTTTTTT
CAKGQGRSGELFF
>TRBV7-2|TRBJ2-5|-|-
TGTGCCAGCAGCCCGGACTCATTGTACCAAGAGACCCAGTACTTC
CASSPDSLYQETQYF
>TRBV4-2|TRBJ2-5|-|-
TGTGCCAGCAGCCAAGATGTCGACCAAGAGACCCAGTACTTC
CASSQDVDQETQYF
>TRBV29-1|TRBJ2-7|TRBD1|-
TGCAGCGCTACCGGGACAGCGAGCAACGAGCAGTACTTC
CSATGTASNEQYF
>TRBV27|TRBJ1-1|-|-
TGTGCCAGCAGTTTAGACCCTCGGAACACTGAAGCTTTCTTT
CASSLDPRNTEAFF
>TRBV2|TRBJ2-1|TRBD2|few
TGTGCCAGCAGTGAAGTTAGGGCTAGCGGAGGTAGGAACAATGAGCAGTTCTTC
CASSEVRASGGRNNEQFF
>TRBV4-1|TRBJ1-5|TRBD1|-
TGCGCCAGCAGCCGGGACAGGGATAATCAGCCCCAGCATTTT
CASSRDRDNQPQHF
>TRBV28|TRBJ2-1|-|-
TGTGCCAGCAGCACACCCTACAATGAGCAGTTCTTC
CASSTPYNEQFF
>TRBV5-8|TRBJ1-2|-|-
TGTGCCAGCAGCCCGGAGGCCTACTATGGCTACACCTTC
CASSPEAYYGYTF
>TRBV28|TRBJ2-7|-|-
TGTGCCAGCAGTTTCTTTTCTCCTCCTGGGGAGCAGTACTTC
CASSFFSPPGEQYF
>TRBV30|TRBJ1-2|TRBD1|-
TGTGCCTGGACCAGGGGGGCCTATGGCTATACCTTC
CAWTRGAYGYTF
>TRBV7-6|TRBJ2-2|-|once
TGTGCCAGCAGCCCGGTGGCAGGGCGGAACACCGGGGAGCTGTTTTTT
CASSPVAGRNTGELFF
>TRBV7-2|TRBJ2-3|-|few
TGTGCCAGCAGCTTAGTTAGGCTAGCTAAAATAGGGGATACGCAGTATTTT
CASSLVRLAKIGDTQYF
>TRBV7-2|TRBJ2-3|TRBD1|-
TGTGCCAGCAGCTTAGACAGGGGGCTTACAGATACGCAGTATTTT
CASSLDRGLTDTQYF
>TRBV28|TRBJ1-3|-|-
TGTGCCAGCAGTTTGACACAGGGCGGAAACACCATATATTTT
CASSLTQGGNTIYF
>TRBV18|TRBJ1-1|-|-
TGTGCCAGCTCACGGCCAGGGGTAGAAGCTTTCTTT
CASSRPGVEAFF
>TRBV7-9|TRBJ2-3|-|-
TGTGCCAGCAGCTTAAGCACAGATACGCAGTATTTT
CASSLSTDTQYF
>TRBV7-6|TRBJ1-3|TRBD1|-
TGTGCCAGCAGCTCGGGACAGGTTTTCTCTGGAAACACCATATATTTT
CASSSGQVFSGNTIYF
>TRBV7-2|TRBJ1-1|-|-
TGTGCCAGCAGCTTAGCGGGGGGGAAGCCGAGTGACAGTGAAGCTTTCTTT
CASSLAGGKPSDSEAFF
>TRBV28|TRBJ2-1|-|-
TGTGCCAGCAGAACCCCGATGAGTGAGCAGTTCTTC
CASRTPMSEQFF
>TRBV7-9|TRBJ2-7|-|many
TGTGCCAGCAGCTCGGGTAACGAGCAGTACTTC
CASSSGNEQYF
>TRBV7-2|TRBJ1-1|-|-
TGTGCCAGCAGCTTAGCGCGGGGCGGTGAAGCTTTCTTT
CASSLARGGEAFF
>TRBV7-9|TRBJ1-2|TRBD1|medium-sized
TGTGCCAGCAGCGTCGGACAGGCTAGCTACACCTTC
CASSVGQASYTF
>TRBV7-9|TRBJ2-7|-|-
TGTGCCAGCAGCTTTGGGGTTGGCGAGCAGTACTTC
CASSFGVGEQYF
>TRBV7-9|TRBJ2-2|TRBD1|few
TGTGCCAGCAGCTTACCCGGACAGGGTAAAACCGGGGAGCTGTTTTTT
CASSLPGQGKTGELFF
>TRBV6-1|TRBJ1-3|-|-
TGTGCCAGCAGCGAACAGGGATTCGGAAACACCATATATTTT
CASSEQGFGNTIYF
>TRBV5-1|TRBJ2-7|TRBD2|-
TGCGCCAGCAGGATGCGGGAGAGCTCCTACGAGCAGTACTTC
CASRMRESSYEQYF
>TRBV10-3|TRBJ2-1|TRBD1|-
TGTGCCATCAGGGGGACAGGGGGCGTCTACAATGAGCAGTTCTTC
CAIRGTGGVYNEQFF